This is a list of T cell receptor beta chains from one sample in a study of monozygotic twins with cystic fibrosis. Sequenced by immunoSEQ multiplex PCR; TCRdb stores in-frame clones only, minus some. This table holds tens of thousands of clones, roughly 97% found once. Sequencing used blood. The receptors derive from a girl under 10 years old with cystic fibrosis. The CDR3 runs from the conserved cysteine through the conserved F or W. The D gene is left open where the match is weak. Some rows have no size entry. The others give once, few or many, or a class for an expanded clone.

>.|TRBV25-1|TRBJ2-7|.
TGTGCCAGCAGTGGACCCGGCTCTACAGGCTCCTACGAGCAGTACTTC
CASSGPGSTGSYEQYF
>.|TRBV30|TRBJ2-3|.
TGTGCCTGGAGTTTTATCGACGGCCGTAGCACAGATACGCAGTATTTT
CAWSFIDGRSTDTQYF
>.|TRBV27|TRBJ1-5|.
TGTGCCAGCAGTTTAGGGGGGGCATACGGCAATCAGCCCCAGCATTTT
CASSLGGAYGNQPQHF
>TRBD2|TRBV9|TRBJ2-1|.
TGTGCCAGCAGCGTAAGACTAGCGGGAGCGGTTGAGCAGTTCTTC
CASSVRLAGAVEQFF
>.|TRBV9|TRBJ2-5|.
TGTGCCAGCAGCGTGGGGTACCAAGAGACCCAGTACTTC
CASSVGYQETQYF
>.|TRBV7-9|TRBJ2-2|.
TGTGCCAGCAGCTCATATGGTAGCGGAACGAACACCGGGGAGCTGTTTTTT
CASSSYGSGTNTGELFF
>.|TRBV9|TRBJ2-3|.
TGTGCCAGCAGCGTAGCTAGCGTGTCTAGCACAGATACGCAGTATTTT
CASSVASVSSTDTQYF
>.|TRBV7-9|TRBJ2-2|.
TGTGCCAGCAGTGGAACCCCGACTTTTAGGGGCACCGGGGAGCTGTTTTTT
CASSGTPTFRGTGELFF
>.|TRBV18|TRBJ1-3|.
TGTGCCAGCTCACCACGTACAGTAAGCTCTGGAAACACCATATATTTT
CASSPRTVSSGNTIYF
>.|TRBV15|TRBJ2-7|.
TGTGCCACCAGCGCAACTAAGGGTCCCTACGAGCAGTACTTC
CATSATKGPYEQYF
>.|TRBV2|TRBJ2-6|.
TGTGCCAGCAGTGTCGCGTTGGAGGCTGGGGCCAACGTCCTGACTTTC
CASSVALEAGANVLTF
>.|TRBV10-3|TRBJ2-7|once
TGTGCCATCAGTGAAGGAGTTAGGGGAAGATCCTACGAGCAGTACTTC
CAISEGVRGRSYEQYF
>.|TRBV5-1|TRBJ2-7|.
TGCGCCAGCAGCTTGGCTTTAGGGACCCTTACCTACGAGCAGTACTTC
CASSLALGTLTYEQYF
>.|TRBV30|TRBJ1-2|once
TGTGCCTGGGGAGAACCATACTATGGCTACACCTTC
CAWGEPYYGYTF
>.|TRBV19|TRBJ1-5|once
TGTGCCAGTAGTATAGCGTCCAGGGGATGGGATCAGCCCCAGCATTTT
CASSIASRGWDQPQHF
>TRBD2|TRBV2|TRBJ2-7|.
TGTGCCAGCAGTGAAGGAGCTAGCGGGGGCGCCTACGAGCAGTACTTC
CASSEGASGGAYEQYF
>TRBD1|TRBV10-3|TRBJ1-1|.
TGTGCCATCAATCGACAGGGCCCGAAGACTGAAGCTTTCTTT
CAINRQGPKTEAFF
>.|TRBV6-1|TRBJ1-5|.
TGTGCCAGCAGTGGGGATGACTACAATCAGCCCCAGCATTTT
CASSGDDYNQPQHF
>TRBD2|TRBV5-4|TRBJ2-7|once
TGTGCCAGCAGCCTCCGGACTAGCGGGAGGAATTACGAGCAGTACTTC
CASSLRTSGRNYEQYF
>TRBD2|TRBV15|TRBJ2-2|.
TGTGCCACCAGCAGAGATCGAGGCGGGAGAACAACCGGGGAGCTGTTTTTT
CATSRDRGGRTTGELFF
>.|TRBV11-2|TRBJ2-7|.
TGTGCCAGCAGAAGCACGTCTTCCTACGAGCAGTACTTC
CASRSTSSYEQYF
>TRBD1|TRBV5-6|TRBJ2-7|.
TGTGCCAGCAGCCTTACAGGGGGAATAGGCGAGCAGTACTTC
CASSLTGGIGEQYF
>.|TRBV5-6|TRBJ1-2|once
TGTGCCAGCAGCCCGGCACCGGACAGTTATGGCTACACCTTC
CASSPAPDSYGYTF
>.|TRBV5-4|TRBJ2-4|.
TGTGCCAGCGCCGGGGGACGTAACCTAGGGGACATTCAGTACTTC
CASAGGRNLGDIQYF
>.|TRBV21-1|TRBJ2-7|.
TGTGCCAGCAGCAAAGGGGTCCGGGGAGAGCAGTACTTC
CASSKGVRGEQYF
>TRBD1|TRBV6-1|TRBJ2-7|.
TGTGCCATTACCCCAGCAGAGACAGGGTGGGACGAGCAGTACTTC
CAITPAETGWDEQYF
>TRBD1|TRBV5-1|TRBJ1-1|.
TGCGCCAGCAGCGCAATGACAGGGGGCGGTTCGGCTTTCTTT
CASSAMTGGGSAFF
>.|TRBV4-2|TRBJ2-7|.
TGTGCCAGCAGCCAAGAGGGGGGGGCCCCGCAGTACTTC
CASSQEGGAPQYF
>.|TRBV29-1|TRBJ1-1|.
TGCAGCGTTGTATTTATACATATGAACACTGAAGCTTTCTTT
CSVVFIHMNTEAFF
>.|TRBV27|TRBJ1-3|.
TGTGCCAGCAGTTTATCGTCCAGGGGTCCTGGAAACACCATATATTTT
CASSLSSRGPGNTIYF
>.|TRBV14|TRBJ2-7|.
TGTGCCAGCAGCCCAACAGGGATCTACGAGCAGTACTTC
CASSPTGIYEQYF
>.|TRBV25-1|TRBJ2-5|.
TGTGCCAGCTGCAGACCCTCAGAGGAGACCCAGTACTTC
CASCRPSEETQYF
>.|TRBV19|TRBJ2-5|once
TGTGCCAGTGGAGGTGGCCAAGAGACCCAGTACTTC
CASGGGQETQYF
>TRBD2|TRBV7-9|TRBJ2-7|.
TGTGCCAGCAGCTGGACTAGCGGACTTACCTACGAGCAGTACTTC
CASSWTSGLTYEQYF
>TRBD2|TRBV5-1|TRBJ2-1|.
TGCGCCAGCAGACAGGCGACTAGCGGGAGCAATGAGCAGTTCTTC
CASRQATSGSNEQFF
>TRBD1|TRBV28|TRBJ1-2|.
TGTGCCAGCAGTTTGACAGGGTTGGAGGGAGGCTACACCTTC
CASSLTGLEGGYTF
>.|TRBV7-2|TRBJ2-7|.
TGTGCCAGCAGCTTCGGGCCGTACTACGAGCAGTACTTC
CASSFGPYYEQYF
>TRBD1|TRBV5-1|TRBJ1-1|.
TGCGCCAGCAGCTCCTCCGGGACAGGGTCCACTGAAGCTTTCTTT
CASSSSGTGSTEAFF
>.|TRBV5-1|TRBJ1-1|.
TGCGCCAGCAGCTATGGACAGTCTTACATGAACACTGAAGCTTTCTTT
CASSYGQSYMNTEAFF
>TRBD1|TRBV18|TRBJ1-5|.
TGTGCCAGCTCCGGACAGGGGGCCAATCAGCCCCAGCATTTT
CASSGQGANQPQHF
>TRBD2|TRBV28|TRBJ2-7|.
TGTGCCAGCAGTTTATCTCTGGCGGGAGGGCCCCACGAGCAGTACTTC
CASSLSLAGGPHEQYF
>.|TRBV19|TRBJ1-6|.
TGTGCCAGTGAAGGCCACAATTCACCCCTCCACTTT
CASEGHNSPLHF
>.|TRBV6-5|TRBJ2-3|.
TGTGCCAGCAGCCCCTATAGCGCAGATACGCAGTATTTT
CASSPYSADTQYF
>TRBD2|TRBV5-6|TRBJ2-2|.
TGTGCCAGCAGCCTCGGGACTAGCGGGAGTATGGGGGAGCTGTTTTTT
CASSLGTSGSMGELFF
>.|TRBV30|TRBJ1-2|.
TGTGCCTGGAGTCGAACAGGGCGGGCGGTTGGCTACACCTTC
CAWSRTGRAVGYTF
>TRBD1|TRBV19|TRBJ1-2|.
TGTGCCAGTAGTTCACCGGGACAGGGGCCATCAGGCTACACCTTC
CASSSPGQGPSGYTF
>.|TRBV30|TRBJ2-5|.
TGTGCCTGGGAGGAAGAGACCCAGTACTTC
CAWEEETQYF
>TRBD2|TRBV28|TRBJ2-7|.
TGTGCCAGCAGTTCCCCGAAGTATAGCGGGCGTACCCGGGAGCAGTACTTC
CASSSPKYSGRTREQYF
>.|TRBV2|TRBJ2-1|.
TGTGCCAGCAGTGAATCGGGGGTAATTTCCTACAATGAGCAGTTCTTC
CASSESGVISYNEQFF
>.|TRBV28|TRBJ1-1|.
TGTGCCAGCTATTCAGGAAACACTGAAGCTTTCTTT
CASYSGNTEAFF
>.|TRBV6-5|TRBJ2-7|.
TGTGCCAGCAGTGAGACTGATCGGGTCTACGAGCAGTACTTC
CASSETDRVYEQYF
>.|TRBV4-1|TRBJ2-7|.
TGCGCCAGCAGCCAAGATCAAGGGACGAGAGGGGGAGGAATCGACGAGCAGTACTTC
CASSQDQGTRGGGIDEQYF
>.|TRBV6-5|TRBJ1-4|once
TGTGCCAGCAGTTACTCCCCGGGTATTGAAAAACTGTTTTTT
CASSYSPGIEKLFF
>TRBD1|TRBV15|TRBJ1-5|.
TGTGCCACCAGATCCGACAGGGGTAGCAATCAGCCCCAGCATTTT
CATRSDRGSNQPQHF
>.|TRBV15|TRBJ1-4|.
TGTGCCACCAGCAGAGAGTTTATCCAGGGTCCTAATGAAAAACTGTTTTTT
CATSREFIQGPNEKLFF
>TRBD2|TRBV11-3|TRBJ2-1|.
TGTGCCAGCAGCTTAAGGAGCGGGAGCTCCTACAATGAGCAGTTCTTC
CASSLRSGSSYNEQFF
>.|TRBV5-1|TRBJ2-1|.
TGCGCCAGCAGCGCCACCCGGGACATATCCTACAATGAGCAGTTCTTC
CASSATRDISYNEQFF
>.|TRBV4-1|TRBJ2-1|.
TGCGCCAGCAGTCGCAGGAGCAATGAGCAGTTCTTC
CASSRRSNEQFF
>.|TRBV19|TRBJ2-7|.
TGTGCCAGTAGTATTGAGGCAGGCGACTCCTACGAGCAGTACTTC
CASSIEAGDSYEQYF
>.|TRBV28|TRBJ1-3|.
TGTGCCAGCAGTCCCGGGGGACTTGGAAACACCATATATTTT
CASSPGGLGNTIYF